The 25 T cell receptor beta chains below were found in one sample sequenced in a study of cytomegalovirus exposure and HLA in healthy donors. In the PCR, 60 Vbeta and 13 Jbeta primers were used. Clones were read by immunoSEQ multiplex PCR, and TCRdb kept only the in-frame ones, dropping some. The profile shows around 300,000 clones, approximately 90% of them singletons. The sequenced sample was PBMCs. The receptors originated from a young woman in good health and CMV-seronegative.

The chain carries TRBV7-3 and TRBJ1-1, with D tentatively TRBD1 (5 bases). V lost 5 bases to trimming and J lost 4 bases, with 20 bases between them. Germline loops: CDR1 SGHTA, CDR2 FQGTGA. This CDR3 is built from 16 residues. The CDR3 nucleotides are TGTGCCAGCAGCCCAGCAGGGATTTGGGCGAGCACTGAAGCTTTCTTT. It codes for CASSPAGIWASTEAFF. The full variable domain, with the rest looked up from reference TRBV7-3 and TRBJ1-1, is GAGVSQTPSNKVTEKGKYVELRCDPISGHTALYWYRQSLGQGPEFLIYFQGTGAADDSGLPNDRFFAVRPEGSVSTLKIQRTERGDSAVYLCASSPAGIWASTEAFFGQGTRLTVV.

The chain carries TRBV5-1 and TRBJ1-6, with TRBD1 matching 7 bases. This CDR3 is built from 15 residues. Germline CDR1 reads SGHRS; CDR2 reads YFSETQ. With 2 bases clipped from V and 5 bases from J, the junction kept 4 bases outside the gene matches. DNA of the CDR3: TGCGCCAGCAGCTTTTTCGACAGGGATAATTCACCCCTCCACTTT. It specifies CASSFFDRDNSPLHF. Supplemented by reference TRBV5-1 and TRBJ1-6, the full variable domain reads KAGVTQTPRYLIKTRGQQVTLSCSPISGHRSVSWYQQTPGQGLQFLFEYFSETQRNKGNFPGRFSGRQFSNSRSEMNVSTLELGDSALYLCASSFFDRDNSPLHFGNGTRLTVT.

V and J are TRBV2 and TRBJ1-4, with 11 bases matching TRBD1. Germline V gene sequence: CDR1 SNHLY, CDR2 FYNNEI. V lost 8 bases to trimming and J lost 10 bases; unmatched junction nucleotides: 15. This CDR3 is 16 amino acids long. The CDR3 DNA reads as TGTGCCAGCTCTGACCGTTGGACAGGGGGCCGAGGAAAACTGTTTTTT. Protein product: CASSDRWTGGRGKLFF.

The V gene is TRBV6-1, the J gene TRBJ1-5; no firm D call. CDR3 length: 15 amino acids. The germline V gene encodes CDR1 MNHNS and CDR2 SASEGT. V lost 2 bases, J lost 0 bases, and 8 bases lay in between. CDR3 region: CASSEQVNSNQPQHF. CDR3 nucleotide sequence: TGTGCCAGCAGTGAACAGGTCAATAGCAATCAGCCCCAGCATTTT.

The chain combines TRBV7-2 with TRBJ2-1; unclear D gene. CDR3 length equals 17 residues. The V gene lost 5 bases and the J gene lost 6 bases, with 23 bases spanning the gap. Per the germline V gene, CDR1 is SGHTA and CDR2 is FQGNSA. CDR3 sequence reads: CASSPPDSPAWANEQFF. The DNA for the CDR3 is TGTGCCAGCAGCCCACCCGATTCGCCCGCTTGGGCCAATGAGCAGTTCTTC. Looking up the rest from reference TRBV7-2 and TRBJ2-1 gives the full variable domain: GAGVSQSPSNKVTEKGKDVELRCDPISGHTALYWYRQSLGQGLEFLIYFQGNSAPDKSGLPSDRFSAERTGGSVSTLTIQRTQQEDSAVYLCASSPPDSPAWANEQFFGPGTRLTVL.

The V and J genes are TRBV7-9 and TRBJ1-5; D perhaps matches TRBD1 (5 bases). Trimming pared 1 base from V and 1 base from J, leaving 8 bases between. Germline V lookup: CDR1 SEHNR, CDR2 FQNEAQ (reference sequence). The CDR3 loop spans 15 amino acids. As DNA, the CDR3 is TGTGCCAGCAGCTTAGGGGGCCAGAGCAATCAGCCCCAGCATTTT. Translated, it gives CASSLGGQSNQPQHF.

CDR3 DNA sequence: TGTGCCAGCAGTTACACCGGGGGGGAGCAGTACTTC. Protein: CASSYTGGEQYF. The chain uses TRBV6-5 and TRBJ2-7; the match to TRBD2 covers 7 bases. V shed 2 bases and J 7 bases; nucleotides not matched to a gene: 2. Looked up from germline, CDR1 is MNHEY and CDR2 is SVGAGI. The CDR3 is made up of 12 amino acids.

The gene calls are TRBV25-1 and TRBJ1-2, with 10 bases matching TRBD1. The CDR3 contains 15 residues. J lost 8 bases, V lost 1 base, and 7 bases had no gene match. The germline gives CDR1 MGHDK, CDR2 SYGVNS. CDR3 region: CASSESTGGAPGYTF. CDR3 in DNA: TGTGCCAGCAGTGAATCGACAGGGGGCGCCCCGGGCTACACCTTC.

The gene calls are TRBV29-1 and TRBJ1-1; D not certain. Germline V CDR1 and CDR2: SQVTM, ANQGSEA. Deletions cut 6 bases from V and 0 bases from J, with 8 bases between. This CDR3 has 12 residues. For the CDR3, the DNA is TGCAGCGTGGCCGCCTTGAACACTGAAGCTTTCTTT. Translating it yields CSVAALNTEAFF.

J is TRBJ1-1 and V is TRBV4-1; D might be TRBD1 (5 bases). The CDR3 covers 18 residues. Between the trimmed V and J ends, which lost 4 bases and 3 bases, there was a span of 24 bases. The germline CDR1 and CDR2 sequences are MGHRA and YSYEKL. CDR3 loop: CASSRPLTGPGRDTEAFF. CDR3 bases: TGCGCCAGCAGCCGCCCACTTACAGGCCCGGGGAGGGACACTGAAGCTTTCTTT.

The gene calls are TRBV7-8 and TRBJ2-3; 9 bases fit TRBD2. V lost 7 bases, J lost 6 bases, and 20 bases stayed unmatched. The CDR3 length is 18 residues. Germline values: CDR1 SGHVS, CDR2 FQNEAQ. CDR3 loop: CASTLVRGGASLRDTQYF. CDR3 sequence (DNA): TGTGCCAGCACCCTAGTACGCGGGGGGGCTTCTTTAAGGGATACGCAGTATTTT.

The chain combines TRBV29-1 with TRBJ2-1; TRBD1 agrees at 8 bases. CDR1 is SQVTM, CDR2 ANQGSEA, per germline. V shed 1 base, J shed 1 base, and the junction held 0 bases outside the gene matches. This CDR3 is 14 amino acids long. CDR3 coding DNA: TGCAGCGTTGAAGGGACAGGGTCCTACAATGAGCAGTTCTTC. Translation: CSVEGTGSYNEQFF.

This clone was counted between two and nine times. The chain combines TRBV19 with TRBJ1-5; 9 bases fit TRBD1. This CDR3 spans 16 amino acids. The ends lost 4 bases at V and 2 bases at J; junction bases unmatched: 6. Germline V gives CDR1 LNHDA, CDR2 SQIVND (reference sequence). CDR3 DNA sequence: TGTGCCAGTAGTAGTCCGGGACAGGGAGGCAATCAGCCCCAGCATTTT. Its protein product is CASSSPGQGGNQPQHF.

The gene calls are TRBV6-6 and TRBJ1-2, with TRBD1 as a possible D gene (6 bases). CDR1 and CDR2 (germline): MNHNY, SVGAGI (reference sequence). V shed 6 bases and J shed 0 bases, with 14 bases lying between them. The CDR3 runs to 15 residues. The CDR3 reads CASSPTTGPNYGYTF. CDR3 coding DNA: TGTGCCAGCAGCCCCACGACAGGTCCTAACTATGGCTACACCTTC.

V is TRBV19 and J is TRBJ1-2; 7 bases agree with TRBD1. The CDR3 consists of 15 residues. Germline lookup yields CDR1 LNHDA and CDR2 SQIVND (reference sequence). The ends lost 3 bases at V and 4 bases at J; junction bases unmatched: 8. CDR3 residues: CASSINLGTVYGYTF. In DNA form, the CDR3 reads TGTGCCAGTAGTATTAACCTTGGGACAGTCTATGGCTACACCTTC.

The V call is TRBV5-1, the J call TRBJ2-1, with 12 bases identical to TRBD2. The CDR3 extends over 18 amino acids. Germline V gives CDR1 SGHRS, CDR2 YFSETQ. V shed 0 bases, J shed 8 bases, and the junction held 12 bases outside the gene matches. This CDR3 is CASSLGASGGAALDEQFF. DNA of the CDR3: TGCGCCAGCAGCTTGGGGGCTAGCGGGGGGGCTGCTCTCGATGAGCAGTTCTTC. Variable domain in full (rest from reference TRBV5-1 and TRBJ2-1): KAGVTQTPRYLIKTRGQQVTLSCSPISGHRSVSWYQQTPGQGLQFLFEYFSETQRNKGNFPGRFSGRQFSNSRSEMNVSTLELGDSALYLCASSLGASGGAALDEQFFGPGTRLTVL.

In this sample, this clone turned up once. V usage is TRBV7-2 and J usage is TRBJ1-5; D is undetermined. Trimming took 1 base from V and 9 from J, leaving 10 bases between them. Germline V lookup: CDR1 SGHTA, CDR2 FQGNSA. The CDR3 is 13 amino acids. CDR3 in DNA: TGTGCCAGCAGCTTAGGGGCTGGTGGGCCCCAGCATTTT. This sequence encodes CASSLGAGGPQHF. The whole variable domain, filled in from reference TRBV7-2 and TRBJ1-5, reads GAGVSQSPSNKVTEKGKDVELRCDPISGHTALYWYRQSLGQGLEFLIYFQGNSAPDKSGLPSDRFSAERTGGSVSTLTIQRTQQEDSAVYLCASSLGAGGPQHFGDGTRLSIL.

The V gene is TRBV2, the J gene TRBJ1-5, with 8 bases identical to TRBD1. Germline V CDR1 and CDR2: SNHLY, FYNNEI. CDR3 length equals 14 residues. V lost 6 bases, J lost 8 bases, and 9 bases stayed unmatched. CDR3 in DNA: TGTGCCAGCAGCGATGACAGGGGTAGTGAGCCCCAGCATTTT. Its translation: CASSDDRGSEPQHF.

CDR3 in DNA: TGTGCCAGCAGTGGGACTAGATCAGATACGCAGTATTTT. Protein: CASSGTRSDTQYF. The chain has TRBV2 and TRBJ2-3; TRBD2 matches at 7 bases. The CDR3 consists of 13 residues. CDR1 and CDR2 from the germline V gene are SNHLY and FYNNEI. V lost 4 bases and J lost 4; bases outside the gene matches: 2.

J is TRBJ1-4 and V is TRBV18; D perhaps matches TRBD1 (5 bases). The CDR3 totals 15 residues. CDR1 is KGHSH and CDR2 is LQKENI in the germline V gene. V was pared by 2 bases and J by 3 bases, with 10 bases between. This CDR3 is CASSPGTDSNEKLFF. In DNA form, the CDR3 reads TGTGCCAGCTCACCAGGGACTGACTCTAATGAAAAACTGTTTTTT.

This chain uses TRBV9 with TRBJ2-1, with 10 bases aligning to TRBD1. Germline loops: CDR1 SGDLS, CDR2 YYNGEE. With 4 bases clipped from V and 4 bases from J, the junction kept 11 bases outside the gene matches. The CDR3 spans 17 residues. DNA for the CDR3: TGTGCCAGCAGCAATCCCGGACAGGGGGGGGTTTACAATGAGCAGTTCTTC. Its translation is CASSNPGQGGVYNEQFF. Full variable domain (missing parts from reference TRBV9 and TRBJ2-1): DSGVTQTPKHLITATGQRVTLRCSPRSGDLSVYWYQQSLDQGLQFLIQYYNGEERAKGNILERFSAQQFPDLHSELNLSSLELGDSALYFCASSNPGQGGVYNEQFFGPGTRLTVL.

The chain combines TRBV6-6 with TRBJ2-5; 11 bases map to TRBD2. Trimming cost V 0 bases and J 5 bases; bases outside gene matches: 5. Per the germline V gene, CDR1 is MNHNY and CDR2 is SVGAGI (reference sequence). The CDR3 is made up of 16 amino acids. CDR3: CASSYSPTSGKETQYF. CDR3 in DNA: TGTGCCAGCAGTTACTCGCCGACTAGCGGGAAGGAGACCCAGTACTTC.

J is TRBJ1-5 and V is TRBV7-6; perhaps TRBD1 as D (5 bases). This CDR3 spans 13 amino acids. V dropped 5 bases and J dropped 2 bases, with 7 bases sitting between them. Per the germline V gene, CDR1 is SGHVS and CDR2 is FNYEAQ. The CDR3 is CASSPRGNQPQHF. The CDR3 nucleotides are TGTGCCAGCAGCCCCAGGGGCAATCAGCCCCAGCATTTT.

V is TRBV10-3 and J is TRBJ2-1; 9 bases map to TRBD2. The CDR3 extends over 16 amino acids. The germline gives CDR1 ENHRY, CDR2 SYGVKD. V trimming: 0 bases; J trimming: 5 bases; junction bases outside the gene matches: 5. The CDR3 loop reads CAISESRRGGNNEQFF. The CDR3 DNA is TGTGCCATCAGTGAGTCAAGGCGGGGGGGAAACAATGAGCAGTTCTTC.

This clone was counted only a few times. The V call is TRBV4-2, the J call TRBJ2-1, with 7 nucleotides matching TRBD2. The germline V gene has CDR1 LGHNA and CDR2 YNFKEQ. The V and J ends lost 0 bases and 10 bases, in that order; junction bases with no gene match: 9. CDR3 size: 15 residues. As DNA, the CDR3 is TGTGCCAGCAGCCAAGACTCAGGCGGGGGTAGGGAGCAGTTCTTC. Protein sequence: CASSQDSGGGREQFF.